This T cell receptor beta chain emerged from a study of a mutant IDH1 vaccine in newly diagnosed glioma. Study details: There were approximately 60% males and approximately 38% females among treated patients, whose mean age was approximately 41 years. Most patients had radiochemotherapy with temozolomide before enrollment; others had one alone.

A note on this clone: Antigen unknown.

The time point was: baseline, week 1 (first vaccination visit). The sample's treatment: pre-vaccination baseline after standard-of-care therapy. TCRdb's table, derived via immunoSEQ multiplex PCR, lists solely in-frame clones and lacks some. The sample carries tens of thousands of clones, roughly 80% recorded once. Regarding the study as a whole: Patients mounted vaccine-induced immune responses in 93.3% of cases. Variations in leading peripheral T cell clonotypes appeared to have no connection with pseudoprogression.

The clonotype originates from a man aged 40-49 years with glioma. Some clones in this sample may be carry-over from other donors' samples. This specimen consisted of PBMCs, obtained from a glioma patient treated with radiotherapy, temozolomide or both.

CDR3 residues: CASSQGPGGGQPQHF. The CDR3 DNA follows: TGTGCCAGCAGCCAAGGCCCGGGGGGGGGTCAGCCCCAGCATTTT. The chain links TRBV4-2 to TRBJ1-5; possibly TRBD1 for D (5 bases). The CDR3 has 15 residues. The V end lost 1 base, the J end lost 6 bases, and 13 bases lay between the germline ends. Germline values: CDR1 LGHNA, CDR2 YNFKEQ.